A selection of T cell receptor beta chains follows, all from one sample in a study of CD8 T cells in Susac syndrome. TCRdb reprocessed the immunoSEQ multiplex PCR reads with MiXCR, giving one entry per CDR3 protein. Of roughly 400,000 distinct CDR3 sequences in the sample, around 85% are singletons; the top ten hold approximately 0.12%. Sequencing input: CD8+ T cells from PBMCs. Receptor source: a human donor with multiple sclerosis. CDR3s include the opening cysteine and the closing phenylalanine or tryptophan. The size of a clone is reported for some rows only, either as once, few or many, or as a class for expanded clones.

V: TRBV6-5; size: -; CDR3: CASSPPPAGGDEQYF
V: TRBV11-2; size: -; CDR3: CASSLDGGGYGNEQYF
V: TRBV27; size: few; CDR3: CASSFFGEKLFF
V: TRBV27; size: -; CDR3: CASSPKGPVGETQYF
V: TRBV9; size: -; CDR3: CASSPIQGARYNEQFF
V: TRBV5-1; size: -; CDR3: CASSPGTLGIYEQYF
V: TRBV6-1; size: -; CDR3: CASSEWGWGSNTEAFF
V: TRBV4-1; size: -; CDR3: CASAIGQGGGGEAFF
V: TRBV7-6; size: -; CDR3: CASSPHLQGGYGYTF
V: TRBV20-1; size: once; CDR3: CSATTLAGENTGELFF
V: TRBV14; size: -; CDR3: CASSHNPENTEAFF
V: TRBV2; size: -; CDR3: CASSWDLQGKNNEQFF
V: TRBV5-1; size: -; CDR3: CASSNRDRGYYGYTF
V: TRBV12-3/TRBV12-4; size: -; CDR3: CASSWTSGLIRKYNEQFF
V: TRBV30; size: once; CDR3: CAWSVPGDTGELFF